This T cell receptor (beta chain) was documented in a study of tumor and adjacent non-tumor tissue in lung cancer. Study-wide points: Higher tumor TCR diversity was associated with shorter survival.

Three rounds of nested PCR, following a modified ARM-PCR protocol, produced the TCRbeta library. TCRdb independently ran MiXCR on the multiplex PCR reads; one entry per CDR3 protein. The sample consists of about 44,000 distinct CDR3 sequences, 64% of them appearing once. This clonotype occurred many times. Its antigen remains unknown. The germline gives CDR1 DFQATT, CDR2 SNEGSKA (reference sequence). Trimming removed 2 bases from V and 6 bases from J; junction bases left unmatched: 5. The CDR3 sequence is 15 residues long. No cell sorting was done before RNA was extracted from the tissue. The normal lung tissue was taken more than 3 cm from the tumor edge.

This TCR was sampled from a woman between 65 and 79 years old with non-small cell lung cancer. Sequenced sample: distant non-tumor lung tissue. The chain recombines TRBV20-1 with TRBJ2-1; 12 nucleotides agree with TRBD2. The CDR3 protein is CSARLAGGFSNEQFF. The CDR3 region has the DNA TGCAGTGCTAGACTAGCGGGAGGGTTTTCCAATGAGCAGTTCTTC.